This TCR beta chain stems from a study of response to subunit inactivated influenza vaccine. Germline CDR1 reads SQVTM; CDR2 reads ANQGSEA. This CDR3 has 12 amino acids. Trimming shortened V by 3 bases and J by 2 bases, and 8 bases separated the two germline ends. Regarding the study as a whole: Authors suggested seasonal influenza vaccinations each recruit few new T cells.

TCRdb processed the RT-PCR reads anew with MiXCR; each CDR3 protein has one entry. The sample contains about half a million distinct CDR3 sequences, roughly 8.2% of which appear only once. This clonotype was counted ten times or more. Its antigen remains unknown. The TCR comes from a man in his fifties or sixties who received an inactivated influenza vaccine. This chain connects TRBV29-1 to TRBJ2-7; D is possibly TRBD2 (5 bases). This specimen was PBMCs from blood, taken around 2 years after vaccination. The CDR3 protein is CSVEREPYEQYF. CDR3 nucleotides: TGCAGCGTTGAGAGGGAGCCCTACGAGCAGTACTTC.